Listed here are 27 T cell receptor beta chains from one sample, sequenced in a study of blood T cell repertoires in COVID-19. The table came from immunoSEQ multiplex PCR; TCRdb's copy has only in-frame clones and leaves some out. The table records around 120,000 clones, around 88% of them present only once. Sequenced material: peripheral blood. Receptors originate from a woman aged 45 to 65 with active or convalescent COVID-19.

V and J are TRBV7-2 and TRBJ2-1; D unclear. Germline CDR1 and CDR2: SGHTA and FQGNSA. Trimming removed 6 bases at V and 0 bases at J, with 12 bases between. This CDR3 is built from 15 residues. CDR3 in DNA: TGTGCCAGCAGTCGAGACTCGTTCTCCTACAATGAGCAGTTCTTC. Its translation is CASSRDSFSYNEQFF.

The gene calls are TRBV3-1 (or the pseudogene TRBV3-2) and TRBJ2-2; 12 bases agree with TRBD2. CDR1 is LGHDT, CDR2 YNNKEL, per germline (reference sequence). V lost 1 base, J lost 1 base, and 4 bases stayed unmatched. The CDR3 is 18 amino acids. In DNA, the CDR3 is TGTGCCAGCAGCCAAGTTACTAGCGGGAGGATGAACACCGGGGAGCTGTTTTTT. Amino acid sequence: CASSQVTSGRMNTGELFF.

The count of this clone is one. The chain uses TRBV10-3 and TRBJ1-2; D possibly corresponds to TRBD1 (5 bases). V shed 0 bases and J shed 4 bases, with 9 bases lying between them. CDR1 ENHRY and CDR2 SYGVKD come from the germline V gene. The length of the CDR3 is 14 residues. CDR3: CAISESSRAYGYTF. CDR3 DNA: TGTGCCATCAGTGAGTCCTCCAGGGCCTATGGCTACACCTTC.

V usage is TRBV4-1 and J usage is TRBJ2-1; TRBD2 agrees at 7 bases. V lost 0 bases and J lost 6; bases outside the gene matches: 5. Germline assignment: CDR1 MGHRA and CDR2 YSYEKL. The CDR3 totals 15 residues. CDR3 amino acids: CASSQEGRGGNEQFF. For the CDR3, the DNA is TGCGCCAGCAGCCAAGAAGGTCGCGGGGGCAATGAGCAGTTCTTC.

The chain links TRBV10-3 to TRBJ2-5; D possibly corresponds to TRBD2 (5 bases). The V gene lost 4 bases and the J gene lost 4 bases, with 10 bases spanning the gap. Germline V CDR1 and CDR2: ENHRY, SYGVKD. There are 13 residues in the CDR3. The CDR3: CAISGSGTETQYF. As DNA, the CDR3 is TGTGCCATCAGTGGATCGGGAACAGAGACCCAGTACTTC.

The chain uses TRBV12-5 and TRBJ2-1; 8 bases align to TRBD2. Trimming took 5 bases from V and 10 from J; bases not matched to a gene: 10. The V gene's germline CDR1 is LGHNT and CDR2 FRNRAP. The CDR3 is 14 amino acids. The CDR3 reads CASGHGGAWDEQFF. The DNA of the CDR3 is TGTGCTAGTGGTCACGGGGGGGCGTGGGACGAGCAGTTCTTC.

This clone has more than one count but fewer than ten. This chain connects TRBV9 to TRBJ2-5; the D gene is possibly TRBD1 (5 bases). Germline CDR1 SGDLS, CDR2 YYNGEE. The V end lost 0 bases, the J end lost 4 bases, and 22 bases lay between the germline ends. The CDR3 is 18 amino acids. The chain's CDR3 is CASSVGTPRASVRETQYF. CDR3 nucleotide sequence: TGTGCCAGCAGCGTAGGGACACCTAGGGCGTCGGTGAGAGAGACCCAGTACTTC.

The chain has TRBV4-1 and TRBJ2-5; 7 bases agree with TRBD1. The germline gives CDR1 MGHRA, CDR2 YSYEKL. The CDR3 has 15 residues. V lost 4 bases, J lost 3 bases, and 8 bases stayed unmatched. Here the CDR3 reads CASSRTGAREETQYF. Written as DNA, the CDR3 is TGCGCCAGCAGCCGGACAGGAGCCAGGGAAGAGACCCAGTACTTC.

This clone was recorded only once. The junction departs from germline at one end; a sequencing error may be responsible. V usage is TRBV5-4 and J usage is TRBJ2-6; D is ambiguous. The CDR3 is made up of 14 amino acids. CDR1 SGHNT and CDR2 YYREEE come from the germline V gene (reference sequence). CDR3 bases: TGTGCCAGCAGCTCTGTCTCTCGGGCCAACGTCCTGACTTTC. Translated: CASSSVSRANVLTF.

The chain uses TRBV9 and TRBJ2-7, with D perhaps matching TRBD2 (6 bases). The CDR3 loop spans 13 amino acids. V lost 3 bases and J lost 4, with 11 bases in between. Germline CDR1 reads SGDLS; CDR2 reads YYNGEE. The CDR3 region is CASSAPSGYEQYF. CDR3 bases: TGTGCCAGCAGCGCCCCCAGCGGGTACGAGCAGTACTTC.

The chain joins TRBV12-3 or TRBV12-4 to TRBJ2-7; D is perhaps TRBD2 (5 bases). V was cut by 6 bases and J by 2 bases, with 11 bases left in between. This CDR3 comprises 13 residues. The CDR3 is CASSPLDTYEQYF. As DNA, the CDR3 is TGTGCCAGCAGCCCACTAGACACCTACGAGCAGTACTTC.

The rearrangement joins TRBV4-2 to TRBJ1-2; D unclear. The ends were cut back, 0 bases at V and 6 bases at J, with 23 bases in the middle. The CDR3 is 18 amino acids. The germline V gene encodes CDR1 LGHNA and CDR2 YNFKEQ. The CDR3 protein is CASSQDIARYLGRDGYTF. CDR3 nucleotide sequence: TGTGCCAGCAGCCAAGATATTGCCCGATATCTAGGGCGGGATGGCTACACCTTC.

V and J are TRBV14 and TRBJ2-1; 8 bases are a match to TRBD2. Germline trimming cut 2 bases from V and 2 bases from J; bases unmatched to any gene: 2. This CDR3 has 15 residues. Germline V lookup: CDR1 SGHDN, CDR2 FVKESK. The CDR3 spells CASSQPAGAYNEQFF. The CDR3 nucleotides read TGTGCCAGCAGCCAACCAGCGGGGGCCTACAATGAGCAGTTCTTC.

The sample holds a few counts of this clone. This rearrangement joins TRBV24-1 to TRBJ2-1; possibly TRBD1 for D (6 bases). Per germline, CDR1 KGHDR and CDR2 SFDVKD. Trimming removed 2 bases from V and 7 bases from J, with 14 bases in between. There are 15 residues in the CDR3. This CDR3 is CATSDSDRLRNEQFF. CDR3 bases: TGTGCCACCAGTGATTCGGACAGACTTAGGAATGAGCAGTTCTTC.

This rearrangement joins TRBV23-1 to TRBJ2-5; 7 bases agree with TRBD2. TRBV23-1 is designated an ORF whose function remains uncertain. The CDR3 totals 16 residues. With 0 bases clipped from V and 1 base from J, the junction kept 5 bases outside the gene matches. This CDR3 reads CASSQSGGELQETQYF. The CDR3 region has the DNA TGCGCCAGCAGTCAATCTGGGGGGGAACTCCAAGAGACCCAGTACTTC.

The chain carries TRBV6-2 or TRBV6-3 and TRBJ2-1; 7 nucleotides align to TRBD1. Unmatched junction bases numbered 11, after V lost 6 bases and J lost 0 bases. The CDR3 contains 17 residues. Germline V gives CDR1 MNHEY, CDR2 SVGEGT. The CDR3 region has the DNA TGTGCCAGCAGACCTCCGGGACAGAGGAACTCCTACAATGAGCAGTTCTTC. Its translation is CASRPPGQRNSYNEQFF.

The rearrangement joins TRBV27 to TRBJ2-1, with TRBD2 matching over 8 bases. CDR3 size: 15 residues. V shed 2 bases, J shed 5 bases, and the junction held 5 bases outside the gene matches. Per the germline V gene, CDR1 is MNHEY and CDR2 is SMNVEV (reference sequence). Here the CDR3 reads CASSLAGGFNNEQFF. The CDR3 coding sequence is TGTGCCAGCAGTTTAGCGGGGGGCTTTAACAATGAGCAGTTCTTC.

The chain has TRBV18 and TRBJ1-5, with a possible D match to TRBD1 (5 bases). Per the germline V gene, CDR1 is KGHSH and CDR2 is LQKENI. V shed 2 bases and J shed 2 bases, with 10 bases lying between them. The CDR3 length is 15 residues. The CDR3 loop reads CASSPGSGGNQPQHF. The CDR3 DNA sequence: TGTGCCAGCTCACCAGGGTCGGGGGGCAATCAGCCCCAGCATTTT. The complete variable domain, with remaining parts taken from reference TRBV18 and TRBJ1-5, reads NAGVMQNPRHLVRRRGQEARLRCSPMKGHSHVYWYRQLPEEGLKFMVYLQKENIIDESGMPKERFSAEFPKEGPSILRIQQVVRGDSAAYFCASSPGSGGNQPQHFGDGTRLSIL.

The rearrangement joins TRBV29-1 to TRBJ1-5; TRBD1 might be the D (5 bases). The germline CDR1 and CDR2 sequences are SQVTM and ANQGSEA. The CDR3 loop spans 12 amino acids. V was pared by 4 bases and J by 9 bases, with 13 bases between. This chain's CDR3 is CSVAPVGGPQHF. In DNA form, the CDR3 reads TGCAGCGTTGCTCCGGTCGGGGGGCCCCAGCATTTT.

The chain links TRBV5-1 to TRBJ2-3, with TRBD2 matching over 8 bases. This CDR3 spans 20 amino acids. Germline assignment: CDR1 SGHRS and CDR2 YFSETQ. V lost 0 bases, J lost 0 bases, and 15 bases stayed unmatched. CDR3 amino acids: CASSLEGKRGPASSTDTQYF. The CDR3 DNA reads as TGCGCCAGCAGCTTGGAGGGGAAGCGGGGGCCAGCCTCTAGCACAGATACGCAGTATTTT. Looking up the rest from reference TRBV5-1 and TRBJ2-3 gives the full variable domain: KAGVTQTPRYLIKTRGQQVTLSCSPISGHRSVSWYQQTPGQGLQFLFEYFSETQRNKGNFPGRFSGRQFSNSRSEMNVSTLELGDSALYLCASSLEGKRGPASSTDTQYFGPGTRLTVL.

This chain connects TRBV3-1 (or the pseudogene TRBV3-2) to TRBJ2-2, with D perhaps matching TRBD1 (6 bases). The germline V gene encodes CDR1 LGHDT and CDR2 YNNKEL (reference sequence). V was cut by 1 base and J by 0 bases, with 12 bases left in between. The CDR3 is 17 residues long. CDR3 in amino acids: CASSQVRDTANTGELFF. CDR3 coding DNA: TGTGCCAGCAGCCAAGTTCGGGACACCGCGAACACCGGGGAGCTGTTTTTT.

This clone was seen only once. V usage is TRBV7-2 and J usage is TRBJ2-7; a weak D match, TRBD2 (5 bases). The CDR3 extends over 13 amino acids. V was clipped by 0 bases and J by 3 bases, with 6 bases between them. CDR1 is SGHTA, CDR2 FQGNSA, per germline. The CDR3 coding sequence is TGTGCCAGCAGCTTAGCAGGGAGCTACGAGCAGTACTTC. Its protein is CASSLAGSYEQYF.

The chain joins TRBV19 to TRBJ2-7; 10 bases align to TRBD2. This CDR3 has 16 amino acids. V lost 3 bases, J lost 7 bases, and 12 bases stayed unmatched. CDR1 LNHDA and CDR2 SQIVND come from the germline V gene (reference sequence). The CDR3 loop is CASSIRLAGVAAEQYF. The CDR3 region has the DNA TGTGCCAGTAGTATCCGACTAGCGGGTGTCGCTGCAGAGCAGTACTTC.

The CDR3 DNA sequence: TGTGCCAGCAGCTTAGGGGAGAGGGATACGCAGTATTTT. The encoded protein is CASSLGERDTQYF. The chain combines TRBV11-3 with TRBJ2-3; possible D gene TRBD2, 5 bases. V was cut by 1 base and J by 6 bases, with 8 bases left in between. This CDR3 spans 13 amino acids. The germline gives CDR1 SGHNT, CDR2 YENEEA.

This rearrangement joins TRBV29-1 to TRBJ2-3, with TRBD1 as a possible D gene (6 bases). The CDR3 sequence is 11 residues long. Germline V CDR1 and CDR2: SQVTM, ANQGSEA. Trimming cost V 7 bases and J 6 bases, with 11 bases left between them. CDR3 DNA sequence: TGCAGCGCCTACAGGGTCGATACGCAGTATTTT. Protein sequence: CSAYRVDTQYF.

The chain combines TRBV2 with TRBJ2-3; D may be TRBD2 (6 bases). The length of the CDR3 is 15 residues. Trimming shortened V by 10 bases and J by 0 bases, and 17 bases separated the two germline ends. The V gene's germline CDR1 is SNHLY and CDR2 FYNNEI. The CDR3: CATAPGLHSTDTQYF. CDR3 nucleotide sequence: TGTGCCACCGCCCCGGGACTCCACAGCACAGATACGCAGTATTTT.

J is TRBJ2-7 and V is TRBV15; 9 bases map to TRBD1. The CDR3 contains 16 residues. Unmatched junction bases numbered 9, after V lost 0 bases and J lost 6 bases. Germline loops: CDR1 LNHNV, CDR2 YYDKDF (reference sequence). CDR3: CATSREGGTGSSEQYF. The CDR3 nucleotides read TGTGCCACCAGCAGAGAAGGGGGGACAGGGAGCAGCGAGCAGTACTTC.